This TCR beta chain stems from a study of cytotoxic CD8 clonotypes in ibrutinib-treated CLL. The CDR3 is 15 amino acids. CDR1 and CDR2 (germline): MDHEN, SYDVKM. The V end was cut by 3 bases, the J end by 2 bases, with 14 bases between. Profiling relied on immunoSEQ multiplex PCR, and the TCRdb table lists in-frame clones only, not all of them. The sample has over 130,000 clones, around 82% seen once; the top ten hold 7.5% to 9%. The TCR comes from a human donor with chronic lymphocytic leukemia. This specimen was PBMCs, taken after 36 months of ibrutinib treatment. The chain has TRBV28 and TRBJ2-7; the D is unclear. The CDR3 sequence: CASSFPRGQTYEQYF. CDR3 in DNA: TGTGCCAGCAGTTTCCCCCGTGGGCAGACCTACGAGCAGTACTTC.